This T cell receptor beta chain was retrieved from a study of blood T cell repertoires in COVID-19. Clones were read by immunoSEQ multiplex PCR, and TCRdb kept only the in-frame ones, dropping some. This sample has a few hundred thousand clones, with 70% to 90% found just once. J lost 10 bases, V lost 4 bases, and 10 bases had no gene match. The CDR3 covers 15 residues. Germline V gene sequence: CDR1 MNHEY, CDR2 SVGAGI. This clone was counted once. The sequence derives from a man in his 60s with acute or convalescent COVID-19. The rearrangement uses TRBV6-5 and TRBJ1-6; 7 bases line up with TRBD1. The sequenced sample consisted of peripheral blood. The CDR3 loop reads CASSSLNRGRSPLHF. For the CDR3, the DNA is TGTGCCAGCAGTTCCCTCAACAGGGGAAGATCACCCCTCCACTTT.